This T cell receptor (beta chain) appears in the sequencing data of a study of molecular identifiers for immune sequencing clone quantification. Study summary: Replicate RNA came from about 20,000 or 100,000 naive CD8 cells and was split five ways, and four parts were sequenced.

This clonotype was observed at least ten times. Germline V lookup: CDR1 GTSNPN, CDR2 SVGIG (reference sequence). The V segment lost 5 bases and the J segment 5 bases; nucleotides outside the gene matches: 5. CDR3 length: 12 amino acids. Sorting isolated naive CD8 T cells as CD8+CD4-CCR7+CD45RA+ events. Listed TCR primers and previously described methods were used for bulk TCR libraries. TCRdb used MiXCR to reprocess the PCR reads, holding one entry per CDR3 protein. The table lists about 640,000 distinct CDR3 sequences, just under 20% of them singletons. V gene TRBV30 combines with J gene TRBJ2-7, with 8 bases matching TRBD1. This receptor was taken from a human donor in good health. Some libraries in this study had Jurkat cell RNA spiked in. Source material: naive CD8+ T cells from blood, with Jurkat cell RNA spiked in. The sample's subset: FACS-sorted CD8+CD4-CCR7+CD45RA+ naive T cells. The CDR3: CAWGRDRNEQYF. The CDR3 DNA is TGTGCCTGGGGCCGGGACAGGAACGAGCAGTACTTC. Supplemented by reference TRBV30 and TRBJ2-7, the full variable domain reads SQTIHQWPATLVQPVGSPLSLECTVEGTSNPNLYWYRQAAGRGLQLLFYSVGIGQISSEVPQNLSASRPQDRQFILSSKKLLLSDSGFYLCAWGRDRNEQYFGPGTRLTVT.